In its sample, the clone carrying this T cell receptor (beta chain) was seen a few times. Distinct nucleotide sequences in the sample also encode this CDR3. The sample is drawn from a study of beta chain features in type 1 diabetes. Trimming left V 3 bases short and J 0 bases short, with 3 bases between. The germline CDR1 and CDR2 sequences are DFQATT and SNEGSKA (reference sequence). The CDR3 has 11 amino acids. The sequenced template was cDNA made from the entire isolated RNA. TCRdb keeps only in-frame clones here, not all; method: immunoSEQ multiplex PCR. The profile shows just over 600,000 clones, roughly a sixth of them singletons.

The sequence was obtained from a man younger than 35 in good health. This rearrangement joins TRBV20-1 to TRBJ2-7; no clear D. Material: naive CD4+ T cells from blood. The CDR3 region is CSARSSYEQYF. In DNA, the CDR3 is TGCAGTGCTAGGAGCTCCTACGAGCAGTACTTC.